This note documents a single T cell receptor beta chain sequence. TCRdb re-derived calls from the 5' RACE reads in MiXCR, one entry per CDR3 protein. This sample carries around 1.7 million distinct CDR3 sequences, 32% of them seen once, and the ten largest clones take around 0.25%. The source of the sample is a study of identical twins. This receptor was obtained from a newborn girl in good health. The sequencing input was cord blood.

This chain's CDR3 is CSAMVNRDYQPQHF. The CDR3 coding sequence is TGCAGTGCTATGGTAAACAGGGATTATCAGCCCCAGCATTTT. V usage is TRBV20-1 and J usage is TRBJ1-5, with a possible D match to TRBD1 (6 bases). The germline V gene has CDR1 DFQATT and CDR2 SNEGSKA (reference sequence). This CDR3 region has 14 residues. Trimming shortened V by 4 bases and J by 5 bases, and 15 bases separated the two germline ends.